This passage covers 4 T cell receptor beta chains from one sample sequenced in a study of siplizumab effects on memory and regulatory T cells (dated by TCRdb to between 2018 and 2021). To prepare the library, the immunoSEQ multiplex PCR assay was applied. What TCRdb holds here is the immuneACCESS table cut down to in-frame rearrangements. Part of the clones is not present; checked against another copy, under half of the missing clones reflect an unresolved V gene, and the others are unexplained. The sample contains under 110,000 clones, over 90% of them found a single time. Of the sample, more than 10% is held by the ten largest clones. The specimen was non-Treg CD4+ T cells sorted from blood. Reading the label with the study, this specimen's cell subset or site is: FACS-sorted unstimulated CD4+ non-regulatory T cells. The receptor set was obtained from a human donor in good health.

This chain uses TRBV18 with TRBJ2-1; 12 bases align to TRBD2. Per the germline V gene, CDR1 is KGHSH and CDR2 is LQKENI. V was clipped by 2 bases and J by 10 bases; unmatched bases: 6. This CDR3 contains 15 residues. CDR3 residues: CASSPELAGGNEQFF. As DNA, the CDR3 is TGTGCCAGCTCACCAGAGCTAGCGGGAGGGAACGAGCAGTTCTTC.

The chain combines TRBV29-1 with TRBJ2-2; D unresolved. The V end was cut by 6 bases, the J end by 6 bases, with 17 bases between. The germline V gene has CDR1 SQVTM and CDR2 ANQGSEA. The CDR3 covers 14 residues. Here the CDR3 DNA reads TGCAGCGTCCCCGTTACGGGTTGGGCCGGGGAGCTGTTTTTT. It specifies CSVPVTGWAGELFF.

The rearrangement joins TRBV6-4 to TRBJ1-2; D call uncertain. CDR1 MRHNA and CDR2 SNTAGT come from the germline V gene. The CDR3 consists of 11 residues. The V end lost 2 bases, the J end lost 8 bases, and 6 bases lay between the germline ends. CDR3 sequence (DNA): TGTGCCAGCAGTGACGAGGAAGGCTACACCTTC. It yields the protein CASSDEEGYTF.

The chain carries TRBV6-5 and TRBJ2-7; D not certain. The CDR3 length is 14 residues. The V end was cut by 6 bases, the J end by 2 bases, with 14 bases between. Germline V gives CDR1 MNHEY, CDR2 SVGAGI. The CDR3 region has the DNA TGTGCCAGCAGAAACGCGCTCCGACCCTACGAGCAGTACTTC. It yields the protein CASRNALRPYEQYF.